This TCR beta chain originates from a study of blood T cell repertoires in COVID-19. In the study overall: The samples span acute and convalescent COVID-19 from the United States, Italy and Spain.

Participants were aged roughly 18 to 100 years from about two dozen US areas. The CDR3 is 13 residues long. Per germline, CDR1 SQVTM and CDR2 ANQGSEA. V was trimmed by 4 bases and J by 0 bases, leaving 9 bases between them. The authors' processing: Reference gene primer amplification in the assay estimated nucleated cell counts. Libraries were prepared by immunoSEQ multiplex PCR; TCRdb keeps only in-frame clonotypes and omits some of them. V, J and clone size were drawn from that table, and D and trimming were deduced from the DNA. The sample lists about 200,000 clones; approximately 89% were seen once.

The receptor comes from a woman younger than 45 with acute COVID-19. The rearrangement links TRBV29-1 to TRBJ1-2; D uncertain. The specimen was PBMCs or T cells enriched from blood (not recorded which). The CDR3 sequence: CSVVATSNYGYTF. CDR3 nucleotide sequence: TGCAGCGTTGTGGCCACATCTAACTATGGCTACACCTTC.